This T cell receptor beta chain was identified in a study of T cell responses to AZD1222 COVID-19 vaccine. Study-wide findings and caveats: Spike-specific TCR breadth and depth went up after people got two AZD1222 doses. Close to half of all spike-specific TCRs reportedly target regions of the variants that are unmutated.

The J segment lost 3 bases and the V segment lost 3 bases, leaving 3 bases of the junction unmatched. CDR1 and CDR2 (germline): SGHTA, FQGNSA. The length of the CDR3 is 15 residues. For this clone: Its specificity is not known.

TCRdb keeps only in-frame clones here, not all; method: immunoSEQ multiplex PCR. The data show about 120,000 clones, with around 89% seen just once and 7.1% held by the top ten. The J gene is TRBJ2-1, the V gene TRBV7-2; 9 positions agree with TRBD2. This sample comprised peripheral blood, obtained 28 days after the second AZD1222 dose. This TCR was recovered from an adult who received the AZD1222 COVID-19 vaccine. The chain's CDR3 is CASSFAGGDYNEQFF. The CDR3 DNA follows: TGTGCCAGCAGCTTTGCGGGAGGGGACTACAATGAGCAGTTCTTC. Together with reference TRBV7-2 and TRBJ2-1, the CDR3 gives the full variable domain: GAGVSQSPSNKVTEKGKDVELRCDPISGHTALYWYRQSLGQGLEFLIYFQGNSAPDKSGLPSDRFSAERTGGSVSTLTIQRTQQEDSAVYLCASSFAGGDYNEQFFGPGTRLTVL.